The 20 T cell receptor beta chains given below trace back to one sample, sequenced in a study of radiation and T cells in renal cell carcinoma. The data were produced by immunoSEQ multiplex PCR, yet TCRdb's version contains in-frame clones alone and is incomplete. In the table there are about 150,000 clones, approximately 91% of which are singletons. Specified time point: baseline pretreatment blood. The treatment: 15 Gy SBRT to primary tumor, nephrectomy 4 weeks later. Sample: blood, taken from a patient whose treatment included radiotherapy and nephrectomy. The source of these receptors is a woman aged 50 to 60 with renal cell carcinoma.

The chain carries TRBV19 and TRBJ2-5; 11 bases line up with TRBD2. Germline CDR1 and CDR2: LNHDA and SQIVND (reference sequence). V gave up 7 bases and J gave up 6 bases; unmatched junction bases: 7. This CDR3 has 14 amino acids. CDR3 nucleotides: TGTGCCAGTAAGGCCGTAGCGGGGGGGCAGACCCAGTACTTC. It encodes CASKAVAGGQTQYF.

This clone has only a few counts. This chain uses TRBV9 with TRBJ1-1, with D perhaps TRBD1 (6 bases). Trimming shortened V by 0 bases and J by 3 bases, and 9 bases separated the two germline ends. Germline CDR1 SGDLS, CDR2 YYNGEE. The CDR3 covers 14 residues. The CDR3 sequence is CASSVVQGYTEAFF. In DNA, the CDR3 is TGTGCCAGCAGCGTAGTTCAGGGGTACACTGAAGCTTTCTTT. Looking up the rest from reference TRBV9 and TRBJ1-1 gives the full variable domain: DSGVTQTPKHLITATGQRVTLRCSPRSGDLSVYWYQQSLDQGLQFLIQYYNGEERAKGNILERFSAQQFPDLHSELNLSSLELGDSALYFCASSVVQGYTEAFFGQGTRLTVV.

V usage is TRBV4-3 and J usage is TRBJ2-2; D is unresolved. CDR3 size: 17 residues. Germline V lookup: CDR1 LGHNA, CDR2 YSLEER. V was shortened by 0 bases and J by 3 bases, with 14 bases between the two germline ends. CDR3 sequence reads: CASSQESGGIDTGELFF. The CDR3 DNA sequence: TGCGCCAGCAGCCAAGAATCAGGCGGTATAGACACCGGGGAGCTGTTTTTT.

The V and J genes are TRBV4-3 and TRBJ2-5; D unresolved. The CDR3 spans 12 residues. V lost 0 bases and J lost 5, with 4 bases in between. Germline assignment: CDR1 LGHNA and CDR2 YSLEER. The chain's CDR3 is CASSQDLETQYF. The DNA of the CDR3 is TGCGCCAGCAGCCAAGATTTGGAGACCCAGTACTTC.

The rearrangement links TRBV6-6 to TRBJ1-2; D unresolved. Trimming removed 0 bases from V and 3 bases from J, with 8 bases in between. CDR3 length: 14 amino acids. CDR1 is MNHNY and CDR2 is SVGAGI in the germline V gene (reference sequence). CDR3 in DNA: TGTGCCAGCAGTTACTCGTGGGAGGACTATGGCTACACCTTC. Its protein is CASSYSWEDYGYTF.

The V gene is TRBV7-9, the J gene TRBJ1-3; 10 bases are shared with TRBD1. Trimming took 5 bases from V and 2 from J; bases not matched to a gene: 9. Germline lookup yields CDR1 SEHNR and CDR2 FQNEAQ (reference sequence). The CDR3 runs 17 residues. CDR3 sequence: CASSAPGQGSAGNTIYF. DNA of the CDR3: TGTGCCAGCAGCGCCCCGGGACAGGGGTCTGCTGGAAACACCATATATTTT.

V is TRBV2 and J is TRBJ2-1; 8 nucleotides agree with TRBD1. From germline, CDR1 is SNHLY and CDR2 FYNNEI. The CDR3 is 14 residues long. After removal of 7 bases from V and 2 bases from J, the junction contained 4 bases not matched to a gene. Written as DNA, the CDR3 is TGTGCCAGCAACCCAGGGGGCGCCTACAATGAGCAGTTCTTC. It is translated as CASNPGGAYNEQFF. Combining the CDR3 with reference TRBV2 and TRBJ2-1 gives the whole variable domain EPEVTQTPSHQVTQMGQEVILRCVPISNHLYFYWYRQILGQKVEFLVSFYNNEISEKSEIFDDQFSVERPDGSNFTLKIRSTKLEDSAMYFCASNPGGAYNEQFFGPGTRLTVL.

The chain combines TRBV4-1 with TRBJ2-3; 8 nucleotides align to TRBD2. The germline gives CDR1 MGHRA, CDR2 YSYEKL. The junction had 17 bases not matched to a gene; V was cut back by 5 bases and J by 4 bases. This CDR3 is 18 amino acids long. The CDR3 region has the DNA TGCGCCAGCAGCGGGGGGCCAGGTGGCGGGGGGCCAGCAGATACGCAGTATTTT. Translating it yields CASSGGPGGGGPADTQYF.

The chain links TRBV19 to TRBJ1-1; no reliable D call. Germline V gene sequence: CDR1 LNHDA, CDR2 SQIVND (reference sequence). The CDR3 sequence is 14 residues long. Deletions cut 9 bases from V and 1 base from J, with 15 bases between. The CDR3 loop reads CASGFGWTNTEAFF. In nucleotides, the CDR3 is TGTGCCAGCGGCTTTGGTTGGACGAACACTGAAGCTTTCTTT.

The CDR3 loop reads CASSLLQGSGEQYF. CDR3 sequence (DNA): TGTGCCAGCAGCTTATTGCAGGGTTCTGGCGAGCAGTACTTC. The J gene is TRBJ2-7, the V gene TRBV7-6; D might be TRBD1 (5 bases). In germline, CDR1 is SGHVS, CDR2 FNYEAQ. CDR3 size: 14 residues. V shed 2 bases and J shed 6 bases, with 14 bases lying between them. The complete variable domain, with remaining parts taken from reference TRBV7-6 and TRBJ2-7, reads GAGVSQSPRYKVTKRGQDVALRCDPISGHVSLYWYRQALGQGPEFLTYFNYEAQQDKSGLPNDRFSAERPEGSISTLTIQRTEQRDSAMYRCASSLLQGSGEQYFGPGTRLTVT.

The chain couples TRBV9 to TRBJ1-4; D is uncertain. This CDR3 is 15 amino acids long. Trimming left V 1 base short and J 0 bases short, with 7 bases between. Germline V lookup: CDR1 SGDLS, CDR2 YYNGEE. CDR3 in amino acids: CASSVSPTTNEKLFF. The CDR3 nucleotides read TGTGCCAGCAGCGTATCCCCCACAACTAATGAAAAACTGTTTTTT.

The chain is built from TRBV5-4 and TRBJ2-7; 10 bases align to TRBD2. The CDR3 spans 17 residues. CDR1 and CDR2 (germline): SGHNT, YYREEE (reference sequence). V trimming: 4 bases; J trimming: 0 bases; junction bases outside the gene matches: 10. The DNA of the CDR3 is TGTGCCAGCAGCCTCGGATTAGCGGGGGGAAGCTCCTACGAGCAGTACTTC. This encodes CASSLGLAGGSSYEQYF.

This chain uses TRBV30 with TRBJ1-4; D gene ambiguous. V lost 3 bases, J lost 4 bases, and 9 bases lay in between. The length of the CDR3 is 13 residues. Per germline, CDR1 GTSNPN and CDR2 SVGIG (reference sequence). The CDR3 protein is CAWSGSLNEKLFF. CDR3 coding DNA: TGTGCCTGGAGCGGCAGTCTTAATGAAAAACTGTTTTTT.

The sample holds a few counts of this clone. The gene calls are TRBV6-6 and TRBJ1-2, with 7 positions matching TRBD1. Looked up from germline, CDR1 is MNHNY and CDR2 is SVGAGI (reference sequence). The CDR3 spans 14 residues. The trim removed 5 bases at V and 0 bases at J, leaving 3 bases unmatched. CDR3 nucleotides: TGTGCCAGCAGTCGGGACAGAGCTAACTATGGCTACACCTTC. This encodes CASSRDRANYGYTF.

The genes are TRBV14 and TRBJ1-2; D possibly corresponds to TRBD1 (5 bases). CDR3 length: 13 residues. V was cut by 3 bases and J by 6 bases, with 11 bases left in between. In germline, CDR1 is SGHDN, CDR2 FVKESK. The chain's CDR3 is CASSQTDTHGYTF. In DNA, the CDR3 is TGTGCCAGCAGCCAGACGGACACTCATGGCTACACCTTC.

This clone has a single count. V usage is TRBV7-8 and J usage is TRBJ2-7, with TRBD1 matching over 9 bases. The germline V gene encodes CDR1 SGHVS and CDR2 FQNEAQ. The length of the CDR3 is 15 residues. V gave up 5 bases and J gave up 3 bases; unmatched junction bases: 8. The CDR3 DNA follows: TGTGCCAGCAGCCTTTACAGGGGGCAGAGCTACGAGCAGTACTTC. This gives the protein CASSLYRGQSYEQYF.

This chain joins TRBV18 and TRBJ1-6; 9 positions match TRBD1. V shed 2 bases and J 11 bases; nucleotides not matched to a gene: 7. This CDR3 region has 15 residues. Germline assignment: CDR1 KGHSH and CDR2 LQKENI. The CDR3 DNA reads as TGTGCCAGCTCACCAGGCGGACAGGGGTTGACACCCCTCCACTTT. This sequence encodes CASSPGGQGLTPLHF.

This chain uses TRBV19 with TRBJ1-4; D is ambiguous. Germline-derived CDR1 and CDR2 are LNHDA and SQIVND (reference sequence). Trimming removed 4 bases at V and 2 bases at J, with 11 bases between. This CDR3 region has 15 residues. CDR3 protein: CASSSQTLTNEKLFF. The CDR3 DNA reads TGTGCCAGTAGTAGCCAGACACTTACTAATGAAAAACTGTTTTTT.

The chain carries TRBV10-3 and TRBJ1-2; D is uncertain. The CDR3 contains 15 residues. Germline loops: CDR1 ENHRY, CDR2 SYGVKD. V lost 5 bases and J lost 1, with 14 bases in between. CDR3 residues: CAISPGLNGNYGYTF. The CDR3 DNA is TGTGCCATCAGTCCTGGACTTAACGGTAACTATGGCTACACCTTC.

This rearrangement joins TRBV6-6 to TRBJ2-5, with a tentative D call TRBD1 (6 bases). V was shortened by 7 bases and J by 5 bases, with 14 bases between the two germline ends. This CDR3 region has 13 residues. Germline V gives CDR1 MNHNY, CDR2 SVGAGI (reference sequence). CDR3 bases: TGTGCCAGCACCCAGGGGCCGGGGGAGACCCAGTACTTC. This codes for CASTQGPGETQYF.